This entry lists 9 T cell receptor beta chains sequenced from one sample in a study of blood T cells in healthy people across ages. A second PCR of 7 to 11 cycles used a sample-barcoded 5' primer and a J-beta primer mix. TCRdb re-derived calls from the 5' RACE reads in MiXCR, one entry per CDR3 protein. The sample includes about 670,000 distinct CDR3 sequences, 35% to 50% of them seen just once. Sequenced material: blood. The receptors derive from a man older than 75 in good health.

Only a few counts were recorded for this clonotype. CDR3 region: CASSHPTGGRSYGYTF. CDR3 in DNA: TGTGCCAGCAGCCATCCTACAGGGGGAAGGAGCTATGGCTACACCTTC. The chain couples TRBV4-2 to TRBJ1-2, with 8 bases lining up with TRBD1. V gave up 3 bases and J gave up 4 bases; unmatched junction bases: 10. CDR3 size: 16 residues. Germline lookup yields CDR1 LGHNA and CDR2 YNFKEQ.

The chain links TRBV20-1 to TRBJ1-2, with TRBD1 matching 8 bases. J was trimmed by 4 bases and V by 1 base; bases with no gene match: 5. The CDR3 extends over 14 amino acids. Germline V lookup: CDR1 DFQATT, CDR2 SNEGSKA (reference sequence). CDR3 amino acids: CSARVAGGSYGYTF. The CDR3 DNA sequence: TGCAGTGCTAGAGTGGCAGGGGGCAGCTATGGCTACACCTTC.

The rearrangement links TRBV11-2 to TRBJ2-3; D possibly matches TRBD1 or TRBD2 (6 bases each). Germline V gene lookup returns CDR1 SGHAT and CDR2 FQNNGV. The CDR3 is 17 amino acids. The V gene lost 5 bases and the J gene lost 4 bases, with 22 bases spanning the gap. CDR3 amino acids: CASSRRGAGTIADTQYF. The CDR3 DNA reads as TGTGCCAGCAGCCGAAGGGGGGCGGGCACGATCGCAGATACGCAGTATTTT.

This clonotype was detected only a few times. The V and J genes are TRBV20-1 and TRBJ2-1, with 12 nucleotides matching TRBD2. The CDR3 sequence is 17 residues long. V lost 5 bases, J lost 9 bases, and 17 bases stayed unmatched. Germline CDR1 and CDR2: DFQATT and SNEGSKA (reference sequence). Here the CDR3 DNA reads TGCAGTGCTCCTTGGGGACCCACTAGCGGGAGGTTTAGTGAGCAGTTCTTC. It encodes CSAPWGPTSGRFSEQFF.

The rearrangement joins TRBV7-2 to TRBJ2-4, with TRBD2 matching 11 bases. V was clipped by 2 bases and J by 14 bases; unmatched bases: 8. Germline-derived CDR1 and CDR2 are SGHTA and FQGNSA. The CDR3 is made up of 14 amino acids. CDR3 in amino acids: CASSLRLAGGLEYF. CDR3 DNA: TGTGCCAGCAGCTTAAGGCTAGCGGGAGGATTGGAGTACTTC.

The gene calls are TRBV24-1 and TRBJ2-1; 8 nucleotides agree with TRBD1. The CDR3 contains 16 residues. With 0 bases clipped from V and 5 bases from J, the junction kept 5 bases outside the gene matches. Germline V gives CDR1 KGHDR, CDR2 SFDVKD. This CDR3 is CATSDLQQGVDNEQFF. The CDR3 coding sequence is TGTGCCACCAGTGATTTGCAACAGGGGGTTGACAATGAGCAGTTCTTC.

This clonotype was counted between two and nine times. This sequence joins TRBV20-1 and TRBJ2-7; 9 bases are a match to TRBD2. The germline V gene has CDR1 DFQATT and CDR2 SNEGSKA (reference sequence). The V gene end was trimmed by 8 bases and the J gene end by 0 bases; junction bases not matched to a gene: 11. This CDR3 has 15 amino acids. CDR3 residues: CSTEPISGSSYEQYF. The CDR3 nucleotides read TGCAGTACCGAACCGATTAGCGGGAGCTCCTACGAGCAGTACTTC.

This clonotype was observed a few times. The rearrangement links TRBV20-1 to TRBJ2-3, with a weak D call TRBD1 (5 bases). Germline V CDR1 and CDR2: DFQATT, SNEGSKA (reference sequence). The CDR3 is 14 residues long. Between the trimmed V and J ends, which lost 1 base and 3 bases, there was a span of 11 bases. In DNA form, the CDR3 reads TGCAGTGCTAGAGTGGCAGGGTATACAGATACGCAGTATTTT. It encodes CSARVAGYTDTQYF.

The CDR3 nucleotides read TGCGCCAGCAGCTCAGAGCGGGGATTAGACTACGAGCAGTACTTC. It encodes CASSSERGLDYEQYF. The V gene is TRBV5-1, the J gene TRBJ2-7; 7 bases fit TRBD2. This CDR3 is 15 amino acids long. V dropped 3 bases and J dropped 3; count of bases not matched to a gene: 9. Germline assignment: CDR1 SGHRS and CDR2 YFSETQ. The full variable domain, completed using reference TRBV5-1 and TRBJ2-7, is KAGVTQTPRYLIKTRGQQVTLSCSPISGHRSVSWYQQTPGQGLQFLFEYFSETQRNKGNFPGRFSGRQFSNSRSEMNVSTLELGDSALYLCASSSERGLDYEQYFGPGTRLTVT.